Shown below are 13 T cell receptor beta chains from a single sample sequenced in a study of regulatory T cells in long-lasting Graves disease. HTBI primers from iRepertoire and Arm-PCR of CDR3 regions yielded the TCR beta libraries. In TCRdb, the multiplex PCR reads were re-called with MiXCR into one record per CDR3 protein. The sample carries roughly 500,000 distinct CDR3 sequences, roughly 12% recorded once. Time point specified: newly diagnosed GD, antithyroid drugs for less than 3 months. RNA extracted from PBMCs served as the sequencing template. Another study also made use of these data, one on T cells in Graves' hyperthyroidism and ophthalmopathy.

The sequencing here drew on peripheral blood mononuclear cells (PBMCs), taken at new diagnosis, from a patient treated with antithyroid drugs. The receptors were gathered from a man younger than 40 with Graves disease.

A few counts support this clonotype. The V call is TRBV5-1, the J call TRBJ1-4; unclear D gene. This CDR3 spans 14 amino acids. Germline CDR1 is SGHRS and CDR2 is YFSETQ. The V gene lost 0 bases and the J gene lost 6 bases, with 9 bases spanning the gap. CDR3 in amino acids: CASSLGIWDEKLFF. The CDR3 DNA sequence: TGCGCCAGCAGCTTGGGGATCTGGGATGAAAAACTGTTTTTT. The whole variable domain, remainder taken from reference TRBV5-1 and TRBJ1-4, is KAGVTQTPRYLIKTRGQQVTLSCSPISGHRSVSWYQQTPGQGLQFLFEYFSETQRNKGNFPGRFSGRQFSNSRSEMNVSTLELGDSALYLCASSLGIWDEKLFFGSGTQLSVL.

This clonotype was seen a handful of times. This chain connects TRBV5-1 to TRBJ2-2; 9 bases map to TRBD2. CDR3 size: 17 residues. J gave up 0 bases and V 0 bases, and 3 bases lay outside the gene matches. Germline values: CDR1 SGHRS, CDR2 YFSETQ. The CDR3, as DNA: TGCGCCAGCAGCTTGGGGTGGACTAGCGCGAACACCGGGGAGCTGTTTTTT. Translation: CASSLGWTSANTGELFF. Filled out from reference TRBV5-1 and TRBJ2-2, the complete variable domain reads KAGVTQTPRYLIKTRGQQVTLSCSPISGHRSVSWYQQTPGQGLQFLFEYFSETQRNKGNFPGRFSGRQFSNSRSEMNVSTLELGDSALYLCASSLGWTSANTGELFFGEGSRLTVL.

This clonotype occurred a few times. Relative to the germline gene, one junction end is altered; a read error may explain this. V gene TRBV6-2 or TRBV6-3 combines with J gene TRBJ1-2; D is possibly TRBD1 (6 bases). CDR1 and CDR2 (germline): MNHEY, SVGEGT. The CDR3 sequence is 14 residues long. The DNA of the CDR3 is TGTGCCAGCAGAACGACAGGAGGGAAGAATGGCTGCACCTTC. Amino acids: CASRTTGGKNGCTF.

In this sample, this clonotype turned up many times. The rearrangement joins TRBV5-1 to TRBJ2-1, with 8 bases identical to TRBD2. Germline values: CDR1 SGHRS, CDR2 YFSETQ. The CDR3 runs to 15 residues. After removal of 2 bases from V and 4 bases from J, the junction contained 5 bases not matched to a gene. The CDR3, as DNA: TGCGCCAGCAGCTTTGGGCTAGCGGGTTACAATGAGCAGTTCTTC. This translates into CASSFGLAGYNEQFF.

This clonotype has ten or more counts. J is TRBJ1-1 and V is TRBV6-4; D is possibly TRBD1 (5 bases). Germline CDR1 is MRHNA and CDR2 is SNTAGT. CDR3 length equals 15 residues. The germline V and J ends were trimmed by 4 bases and 6 bases, with 18 bases remaining between them. The CDR3 protein is CASSARSGRGAEAFF. Written as DNA, the CDR3 is TGTGCCAGCAGTGCCCGTTCGGGGCGGGGGGCTGAAGCTTTCTTT.

Regarding this clonotype: Since a much larger clone is just one base distant, this may be a read error. This chain links TRBV5-1 with TRBJ2-4; the D gene is possibly TRBD2 (6 bases). The J call may be wrong; the DNA end is better matched by TRBJ2-5. CDR3 size: 13 residues. Germline-derived CDR1 and CDR2 are SGHRS and YFSETQ. CDR3 loop: CASSLMEGETQYF. As DNA, the CDR3 is TGCGCCAGCAGCTTGATGGAGGGGGAGACCCAGTACTTC.

This clonotype was counted many times. The rearrangement links TRBV29-1 to TRBJ2-7; D is possibly TRBD2 (5 bases). V was cut by 2 bases and J by 6 bases, with 8 bases left in between. Germline CDR1 reads SQVTM; CDR2 reads ANQGSEA. The CDR3 totals 11 residues. In DNA, the CDR3 is TGCAGCGTTGAAAGAGGGAGCGAGCAGTACTTC. Translated: CSVERGSEQYF.

This clonotype was counted ten times or more. The chain combines TRBV29-1 with TRBJ2-1; D may be TRBD2 (5 bases). The germline CDR1 and CDR2 sequences are SQVTM and ANQGSEA. The CDR3 is made up of 14 amino acids. V was pared by 7 bases and J by 1 base, with 14 bases between. The CDR3 reads CSARGPRSYNEQFF. The CDR3 DNA reads as TGCAGCGCCCGGGGTCCCAGGTCCTACAATGAGCAGTTCTTC.

This clonotype was picked up many times. The J gene is TRBJ2-3, the V gene TRBV20-1; no clear D. The CDR3 covers 11 residues. V was clipped by 6 bases and J by 4 bases, with 8 bases between them. Germline V gene sequence: CDR1 DFQATT, CDR2 SNEGSKA (reference sequence). The CDR3 is CSAQRSDTQYF. The CDR3 DNA reads as TGCAGTGCCCAGAGGTCAGATACGCAGTATTTT.

The chain has TRBV19 and TRBJ1-1; D not certain. The CDR3 consists of 17 residues. Looked up from germline, CDR1 is LNHDA and CDR2 is SQIVND (reference sequence). V shed 7 bases and J shed 3 bases, with 24 bases lying between them. CDR3 amino acids: CASTHRGFRAGYTEAFF. Written as DNA, the CDR3 is TGTGCCAGTACTCACCGGGGTTTCCGGGCGGGGTACACTGAAGCTTTCTTT.

Ten or more counts support this clonotype. The V call is TRBV10-3, the J call TRBJ2-7; the D is unclear. CDR1 is ENHRY, CDR2 SYGVKD, per germline. The V gene lost 6 bases and the J gene lost 2 bases, with 5 bases spanning the gap. This CDR3 has 11 amino acids. This chain's CDR3 is CAISQTYEQYF. CDR3 DNA: TGTGCCATCAGCCAAACCTACGAGCAGTACTTC.

The chain employs TRBV15 and TRBJ2-7, with a possible D match to TRBD2 (5 bases). The length of the CDR3 is 15 residues. Between the trimmed V and J ends, which lost 0 bases and 5 bases, there was a span of 14 bases. In germline, CDR1 is LNHNV, CDR2 YYDKDF (reference sequence). DNA of the CDR3: TGTGCCACCAGCAGAGATCCCGGGATGGTAGACGAGCAGTACTTC. It translates to CATSRDPGMVDEQYF.

V is TRBV5-6 and J is TRBJ2-6, with TRBD1 matching over 7 bases. This CDR3 is built from 16 residues. J lost 2 bases, V lost 5 bases, and 7 bases had no gene match. From germline, CDR1 is SGHDT and CDR2 YYEEEE. The CDR3 region is CASSLLQGAGANVLTF. The CDR3 coding sequence is TGTGCCAGCAGTTTGCTGCAGGGGGCTGGGGCCAACGTCCTGACTTTC.